This passage covers 10 T cell receptor beta chains from one sample sequenced in a study of blood T cell repertoires in COVID-19. This table comes from immunoSEQ multiplex PCR, and its TCRdb copy is limited to in-frame clones, with some not included. In the table there are about 84,000 clones, over 70% of which are singletons. Sequenced sample: peripheral blood. These receptors were obtained from a man aged 50 to 59 with active or convalescent COVID-19.

This chain joins TRBV6-5 and TRBJ2-7; D might be TRBD2 (5 bases). V was trimmed by 6 bases and J by 3 bases, leaving 15 bases between them. Per germline, CDR1 MNHEY and CDR2 SVGAGI. There are 14 residues in the CDR3. The CDR3 DNA follows: TGTGCCAGCAGCCCGACCGCCCGGGGCTACGAGCAGTACTTC. This gives the protein CASSPTARGYEQYF.

This clone showed up just a few times. The chain uses TRBV5-4 and TRBJ2-5, with 11 bases that match TRBD2. V shed 7 bases, J shed 7 bases, and the junction held 15 bases outside the gene matches. Germline-derived CDR1 and CDR2 are SGHNT and YYREEE (reference sequence). The CDR3 runs 16 residues. The CDR3: CASQLAGAGRSGTQYF. The CDR3 DNA follows: TGTGCCAGCCAACTAGCGGGGGCTGGTCGATCGGGGACCCAGTACTTC.

The gene calls are TRBV3-1 (or the pseudogene TRBV3-2) and TRBJ1-1; 12 bases align to TRBD1. Germline values: CDR1 LGHDT, CDR2 YNNKEL (reference sequence). This CDR3 spans 14 amino acids. Trimming at V came to 4 bases and at J to 9 bases, leaving 6 bases not matched to a gene. This CDR3 reads CASSPGQGAIKAFF. In DNA form, the CDR3 reads TGTGCCAGCAGCCCGGGACAGGGGGCAATCAAAGCTTTCTTT.

This clone showed up many times. J is TRBJ1-6 and V is TRBV3-1 (or the pseudogene TRBV3-2); D call uncertain. The CDR3 is 16 residues long. Germline CDR1 reads LGHDT; CDR2 reads YNNKEL (reference sequence). Trimming pared 0 bases from V and 7 bases from J, leaving 13 bases between. The CDR3 bases are TGTGCCAGCAGCCAAGATTCGATGACGGGGAATTCACCCCTCCACTTT. This gives the protein CASSQDSMTGNSPLHF.

This chain uses TRBV5-1 with TRBJ1-2, with TRBD1 matching 9 bases. Germline V CDR1 and CDR2: SGHRS, YFSETQ. This CDR3 contains 15 residues. The V gene end was trimmed by 4 bases and the J gene end by 4 bases; junction bases not matched to a gene: 8. The CDR3 protein is CASSQGTGLFYGYTF. The CDR3 bases are TGCGCCAGCAGCCAGGGGACAGGGCTTTTCTATGGCTACACCTTC.

The gene calls are TRBV30 and TRBJ1-1; the D gene is possibly TRBD1 (5 bases). Between the trimmed V and J ends, which lost 2 bases and 5 bases, there was a span of 6 bases. There are 11 residues in the CDR3. Germline CDR1 reads GTSNPN; CDR2 reads SVGIG (reference sequence). In DNA, the CDR3 is TGTGCCTGGAGTCGGGGGACTGAAGCTTTCTTT. Translation gives CAWSRGTEAFF.

The rearrangement links TRBV4-1 to TRBJ1-4; 8 nucleotides match TRBD1. The CDR3 spans 15 residues. The V gene's germline CDR1 is MGHRA and CDR2 YSYEKL. Trimming removed 3 bases from V and 7 bases from J; junction bases left unmatched: 7. CDR3 region: CASSHTPGTGEKLFF. DNA for the CDR3: TGCGCCAGCAGCCATACACCCGGGACAGGTGAAAAACTGTTTTTT.

Details on this clone: Other DNA sequences in the same sample also yield this CDR3. V is TRBV3-1 (or the pseudogene TRBV3-2) and J is TRBJ2-7; TRBD2 matches at 10 bases. CDR3 length: 15 residues. Germline CDR1 reads LGHDT; CDR2 reads YNNKEL (reference sequence). V dropped 0 bases and J dropped 2; count of bases not matched to a gene: 1. The CDR3 nucleotides are TGTGCCAGCAGCCAAGACACTAGCGGGGCCTACGAGCAGTACTTC. Translated, it gives CASSQDTSGAYEQYF.

The chain uses TRBV3-1 (or the pseudogene TRBV3-2) and TRBJ2-3, with D possibly matching TRBD1 (5 bases). Between the trimmed V and J ends, which lost 11 bases and 6 bases, there was a span of 15 bases. CDR1 and CDR2 from the germline V gene are LGHDT and YNNKEL (reference sequence). This CDR3 region has 12 residues. The CDR3 protein is CAAAEPGDTQYF. DNA of the CDR3: TGTGCCGCGGCAGAGCCAGGGGATACGCAGTATTTT.

The chain uses TRBV19 and TRBJ2-5; 9 nucleotides line up with TRBD2. There are 17 residues in the CDR3. Trimming cost V 3 bases and J 11 bases; bases outside gene matches: 19. CDR1 LNHDA and CDR2 SQIVND come from the germline V gene (reference sequence). The CDR3: CASSMSLNSGGPRGQYF. DNA of the CDR3: TGTGCCAGTAGTATGAGCCTTAATAGCGGGGGCCCGAGGGGGCAGTACTTC.